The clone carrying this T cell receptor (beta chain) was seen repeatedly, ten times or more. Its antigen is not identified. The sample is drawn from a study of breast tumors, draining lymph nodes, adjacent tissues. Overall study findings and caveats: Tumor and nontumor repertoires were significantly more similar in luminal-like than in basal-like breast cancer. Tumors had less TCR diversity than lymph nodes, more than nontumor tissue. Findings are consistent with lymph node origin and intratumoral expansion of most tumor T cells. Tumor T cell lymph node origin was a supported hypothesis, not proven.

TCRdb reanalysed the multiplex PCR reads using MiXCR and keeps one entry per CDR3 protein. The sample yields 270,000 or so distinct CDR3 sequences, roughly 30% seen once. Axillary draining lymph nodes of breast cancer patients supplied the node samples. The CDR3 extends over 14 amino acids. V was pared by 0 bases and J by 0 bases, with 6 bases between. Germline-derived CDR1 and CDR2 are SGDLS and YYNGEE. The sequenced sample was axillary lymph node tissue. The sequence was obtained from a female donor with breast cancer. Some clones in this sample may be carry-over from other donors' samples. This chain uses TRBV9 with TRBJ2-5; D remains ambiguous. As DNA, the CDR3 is TGTGCCAGCAGCGTAGCTTTGTACCAAGAGACCCAGTACTTC. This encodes CASSVALYQETQYF.